The 12 T cell receptor beta chains listed next were all sequenced from one sample in a study of shared clonotypes between healthy human individuals. Here immunoSEQ multiplex PCR was the method, and the copy in TCRdb shows in-frame clones only, minus some. The sample shows about 1.5 million clones, around 98% of them seen only once. The material sequenced was naive CD4+ T cells sorted from blood. Subset reported: CD45RA+ positively selected. The origin of the receptors is a man aged 25-45 years in good health.

This clone was recorded once. Different DNA sequences within this sample yield the same CDR3. The chain is built from TRBV5-1 and TRBJ2-3; the match to TRBD2 covers 11 bases. Germline V gene sequence: CDR1 SGHRS, CDR2 YFSETQ. The CDR3 extends over 16 amino acids. After removal of 5 bases from V and 3 bases from J, the junction contained 8 bases not matched to a gene. CDR3 residues: CASSLRLAGGTDTQYF. DNA for the CDR3: TGCGCCAGCAGTCTCCGTCTAGCGGGAGGTACAGATACGCAGTATTTT.

This rearrangement joins TRBV6-5 to TRBJ2-1, with a weak D call TRBD1 (6 bases). The CDR3 totals 13 residues. The germline V gene encodes CDR1 MNHEY and CDR2 SVGAGI. Trimming took 10 bases from V and 2 from J, leaving 12 bases between them. The CDR3 spells CATGTLTYNEQFF. CDR3 coding DNA: TGTGCCACCGGGACACTCACCTACAATGAGCAGTTCTTC.

The CDR3: CAWTPGDSNQPQHF. The CDR3 DNA sequence: TGTGCCTGGACCCCGGGAGATAGCAATCAGCCCCAGCATTTT. V gene TRBV30 combines with J gene TRBJ1-5, with unresolved D. This CDR3 is 14 amino acids long. Trimming shortened V by 4 bases and J by 0 bases, and 10 bases separated the two germline ends. Germline values: CDR1 GTSNPN, CDR2 SVGIG (reference sequence).

The chain links TRBV11-3 to TRBJ2-3; 12 bases fit TRBD2. Germline loops: CDR1 SGHNT, CDR2 YENEEA. There are 19 residues in the CDR3. Trimming took 0 bases from V and 7 from J; bases not matched to a gene: 14. The CDR3 loop is CASSLEPGLAGGLANTQYF. As DNA, the CDR3 is TGTGCCAGCAGCTTAGAGCCGGGACTAGCGGGTGGATTGGCGAATACGCAGTATTTT.

The CDR3: CASSLVRGGNTIYF. CDR3 bases: TGTGCCAGCAGCTTAGTGAGGGGTGGAAACACCATATATTTT. This sequence joins TRBV7-8 and TRBJ1-3, with D maybe TRBD1 (5 bases). Deletions cut 1 base from V and 3 bases from J, with 7 bases between. This CDR3 region has 14 residues. The germline V gene encodes CDR1 SGHVS and CDR2 FQNEAQ.

On this clone: Germline and junction disagree at one end, which may indicate a read error. The chain uses TRBV4-2 and TRBJ2-5; D gene uncertain. The CDR3 sequence is 16 residues long. CDR1 and CDR2 from the germline V gene are LGHNA and YNFKEQ. This chain's CDR3 is CASSKDPLDNQETQYF. The DNA for the CDR3 is TGTGCCAGCAGCAAAGACCCCCTCGACAACCAAGAGACCCAGTACTTC.

The V and J genes are TRBV7-2 and TRBJ2-2, with D perhaps TRBD1 (5 bases). Trimming left V 5 bases short and J 0 bases short, with 19 bases between. This CDR3 has 18 amino acids. Per the germline V gene, CDR1 is SGHTA and CDR2 is FQGNSA. In nucleotides, the CDR3 is TGTGCCAGCAGCCGAAAGTGGCAGGGCTATTCGAACACCGGGGAGCTGTTTTTT. Translating it yields CASSRKWQGYSNTGELFF.

The chain links TRBV7-2 to TRBJ2-5, with 8 bases that match TRBD1. V lost 8 bases and J lost 2; bases outside the gene matches: 4. The germline V gene encodes CDR1 SGHTA and CDR2 FQGNSA. CDR3 size: 13 residues. This chain's CDR3 is CASGGQVQETQYF. The CDR3 DNA reads TGTGCCAGCGGGGGACAGGTTCAAGAGACCCAGTACTTC.

The chain has TRBV4-1 and TRBJ2-7, with TRBD2 identical over 8 bases. In germline, CDR1 is MGHRA, CDR2 YSYEKL. J gave up 2 bases and V 4 bases, and 16 bases lay outside the gene matches. The CDR3 consists of 18 residues. CDR3 nucleotides: TGCGCCAGCAGCCCCACCCGAATACTAGCGGATATAACCTACGAGCAGTACTTC. Its protein is CASSPTRILADITYEQYF.

The rearrangement joins TRBV28 to TRBJ2-7; the match to TRBD2 covers 9 bases. This CDR3 is 17 amino acids long. Germline V gives CDR1 MDHEN, CDR2 SYDVKM. Germline trimming cut 2 bases from V and 7 bases from J; bases unmatched to any gene: 15. CDR3 DNA sequence: TGTGCCAGCAGTTTAGTGGCCGGGACTAGCAACCCTAGGGAGCAGTACTTC. It yields the protein CASSLVAGTSNPREQYF.

This chain connects TRBV29-1 to TRBJ2-4, with 7 bases aligning to TRBD2. Germline V lookup: CDR1 SQVTM, CDR2 ANQGSEA. V dropped 4 bases and J dropped 0; count of bases not matched to a gene: 12. The CDR3 spans 17 residues. The CDR3 region is CSVVGRVGGLAKNIQYF. Written as DNA, the CDR3 is TGCAGCGTTGTAGGCAGGGTGGGGGGGTTAGCCAAAAACATTCAGTACTTC.

This chain connects TRBV20-1 to TRBJ1-3; possibly TRBD1 for D (5 bases). V was trimmed by 6 bases and J by 8 bases, leaving 11 bases between them. This CDR3 is built from 11 residues. The germline gives CDR1 DFQATT, CDR2 SNEGSKA (reference sequence). The chain's CDR3 is CSAQQGDTIYF. In DNA form, the CDR3 reads TGCAGTGCGCAGCAGGGAGACACCATATATTTT.